This TCR beta chain was found in a study of T cells expressing NK-cell markers. The CDR3 covers 15 residues. Germline CDR1 is SGHTA and CDR2 is FQGTGA. The cDNA for TCR beta came from 5'RACE template switching with UMIs. TCRdb reanalyzed the 5' RACE reads and collapses them to one entry per CDR3 protein, without DNA. The repertoire table contains more than 400,000 distinct CDR3 sequences. Whole-study findings and limits: Of CD8+ T cells, 1.0-7.0% belonged to dominant NKG2C+ clonotypes in several donors.

Concerning this clonotype itself: Its antigen is undetermined.

This chain joins TRBV7-3 and TRBJ2-2; TCRdb's D call, TRBD1, is unchecked because there is no DNA. The sequence was collected from a woman aged 18 to 75 in good health. The sample consisted of blood T cells: a sorted CD56 or NKG2C T cell subset, CD4+ or CD8+ T cells, or bulk PBMC T cells (not recorded which). CDR3 loop: CASRWTGSNTGELFF.